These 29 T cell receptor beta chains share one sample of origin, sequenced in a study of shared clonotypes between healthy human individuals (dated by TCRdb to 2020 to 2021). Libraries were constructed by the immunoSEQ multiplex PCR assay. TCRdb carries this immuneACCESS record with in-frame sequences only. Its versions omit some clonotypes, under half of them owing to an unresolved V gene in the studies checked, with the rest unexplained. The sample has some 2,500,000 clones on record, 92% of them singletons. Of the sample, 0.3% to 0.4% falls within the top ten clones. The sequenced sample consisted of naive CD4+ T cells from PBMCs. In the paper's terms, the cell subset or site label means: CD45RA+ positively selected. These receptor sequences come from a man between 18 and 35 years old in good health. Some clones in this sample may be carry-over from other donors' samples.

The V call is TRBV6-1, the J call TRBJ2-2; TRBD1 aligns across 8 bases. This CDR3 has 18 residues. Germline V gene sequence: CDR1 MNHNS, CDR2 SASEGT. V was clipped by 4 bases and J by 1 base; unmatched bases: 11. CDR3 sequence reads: CASSGSRPGTGNTGELFF. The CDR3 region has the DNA TGTGCCAGCAGTGGATCAAGACCCGGGACAGGGAACACCGGGGAGCTGTTTTTT.

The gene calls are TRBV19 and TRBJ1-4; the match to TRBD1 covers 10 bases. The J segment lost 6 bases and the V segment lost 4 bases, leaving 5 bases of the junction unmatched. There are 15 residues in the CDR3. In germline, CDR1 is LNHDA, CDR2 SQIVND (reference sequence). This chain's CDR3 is CASSRSGTGDEKLFF. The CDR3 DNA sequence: TGTGCCAGTAGTAGATCTGGGACAGGGGATGAAAAACTGTTTTTT.

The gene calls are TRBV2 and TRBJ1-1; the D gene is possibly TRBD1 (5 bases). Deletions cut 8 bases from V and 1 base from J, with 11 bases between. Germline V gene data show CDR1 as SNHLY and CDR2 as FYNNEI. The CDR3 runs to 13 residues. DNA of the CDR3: TGTGCCAGCCTAGGGGACCGGAACACTGAAGCTTTCTTT. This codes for CASLGDRNTEAFF.

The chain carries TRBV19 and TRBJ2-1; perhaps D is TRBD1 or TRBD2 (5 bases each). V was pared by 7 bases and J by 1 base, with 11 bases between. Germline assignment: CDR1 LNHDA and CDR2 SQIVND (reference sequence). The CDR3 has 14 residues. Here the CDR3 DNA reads TGTGCCAGTAATCCGGGGCCTTCCTACAATGAGCAGTTCTTC. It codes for CASNPGPSYNEQFF.

This chain's CDR3 is CASSLFSLPIEQFF. DNA of the CDR3: TGTGCCAGCAGTTTATTCAGCCTTCCGATTGAGCAGTTCTTC. V gene TRBV27 combines with J gene TRBJ2-1; no firm D call. Germline lookup yields CDR1 MNHEY and CDR2 SMNVEV (reference sequence). This CDR3 has 14 residues. The V end lost 1 base, the J end lost 9 bases, and 13 bases lay between the germline ends.

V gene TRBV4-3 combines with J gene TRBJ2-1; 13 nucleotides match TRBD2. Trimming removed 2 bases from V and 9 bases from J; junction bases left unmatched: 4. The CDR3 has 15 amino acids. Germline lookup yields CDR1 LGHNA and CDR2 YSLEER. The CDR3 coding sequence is TGCGCCAGCAGCCAAATCACTAGCGGGGGGGGTGAGCAGTTCTTC. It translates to CASSQITSGGGEQFF.

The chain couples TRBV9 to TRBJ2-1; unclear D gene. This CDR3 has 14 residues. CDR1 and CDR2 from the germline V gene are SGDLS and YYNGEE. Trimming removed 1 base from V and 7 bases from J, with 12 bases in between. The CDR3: CASSVTLSQNEQFF. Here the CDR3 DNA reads TGTGCCAGCAGCGTAACACTCTCACAGAATGAGCAGTTCTTC.

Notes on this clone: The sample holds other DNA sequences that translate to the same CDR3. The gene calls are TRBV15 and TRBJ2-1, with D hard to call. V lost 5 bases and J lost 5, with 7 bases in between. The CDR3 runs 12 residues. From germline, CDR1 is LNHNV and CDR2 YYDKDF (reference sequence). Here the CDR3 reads CATSSRDNEQFF. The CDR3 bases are TGTGCCACCAGCTCTCGGGACAATGAGCAGTTCTTC.

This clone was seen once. CDR3 in DNA: TGCGCCAGCAGCCAAGATCTCGGCGGGAATCTTTACAATGAGCAGTTCTTC. The encoded protein is CASSQDLGGNLYNEQFF. The V gene is TRBV4-1, the J gene TRBJ2-1; a possible D gene is TRBD2 (6 bases). Germline V gene lookup returns CDR1 MGHRA and CDR2 YSYEKL. V lost 0 bases, J lost 4 bases, and 16 bases lay in between. The CDR3 covers 17 residues.

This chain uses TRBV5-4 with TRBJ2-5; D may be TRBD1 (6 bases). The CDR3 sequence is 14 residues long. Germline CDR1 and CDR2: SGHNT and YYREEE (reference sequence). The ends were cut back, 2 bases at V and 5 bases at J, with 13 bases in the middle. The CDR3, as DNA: TGTGCCAGCAGCTTTTTACAGGGTGGGGAGACCCAGTACTTC. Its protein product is CASSFLQGGETQYF.

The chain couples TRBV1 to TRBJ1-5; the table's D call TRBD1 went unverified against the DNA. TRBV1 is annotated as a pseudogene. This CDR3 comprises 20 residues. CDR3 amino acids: CTSSQEMPGQGDGVRQPQHF. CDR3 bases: TGCACCAGCAGCCAAGAGATGCCTGGACAGGGGGATGGTGTTCGTCAGCCCCAGCATTTT.

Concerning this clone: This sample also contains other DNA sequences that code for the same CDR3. The CDR3 loop is CASSTGTGYSGANVLTF. DNA for the CDR3: TGTGCCAGCAGTACCGGGACAGGATACTCTGGGGCCAACGTCCTGACTTTC. This chain uses TRBV28 with TRBJ2-6, with 8 bases lining up with TRBD1. V dropped 5 bases and J dropped 0; count of bases not matched to a gene: 6. Germline V lookup: CDR1 MDHEN, CDR2 SYDVKM. CDR3 length: 17 amino acids.

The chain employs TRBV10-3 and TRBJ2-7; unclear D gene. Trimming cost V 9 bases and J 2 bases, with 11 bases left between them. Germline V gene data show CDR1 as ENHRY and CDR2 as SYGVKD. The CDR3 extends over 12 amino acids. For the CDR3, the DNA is TGTGCCATTTCGTTGGGGACCTACGAGCAGTACTTC. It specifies CAISLGTYEQYF.

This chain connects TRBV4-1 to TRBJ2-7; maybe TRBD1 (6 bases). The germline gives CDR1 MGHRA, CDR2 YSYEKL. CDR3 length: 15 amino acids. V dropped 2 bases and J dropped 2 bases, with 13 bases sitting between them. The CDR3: CASSQSWDKAYEQYF. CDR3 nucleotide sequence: TGCGCCAGCAGCCAAAGTTGGGACAAAGCCTACGAGCAGTACTTC.

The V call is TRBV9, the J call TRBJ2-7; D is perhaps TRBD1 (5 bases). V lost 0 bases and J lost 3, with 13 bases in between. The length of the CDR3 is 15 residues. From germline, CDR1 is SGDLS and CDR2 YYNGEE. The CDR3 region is CASSVDTNRFYEQYF. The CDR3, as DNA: TGTGCCAGCAGCGTAGATACGAACAGGTTCTACGAGCAGTACTTC.

CDR3 residues: CASRTQLAAGNNEQFF. For the CDR3, the DNA is TGTGCCAGCAGAACTCAGCTAGCGGCAGGGAACAATGAGCAGTTCTTC. The chain carries TRBV5-4 and TRBJ2-1; 7 bases fit TRBD2. This CDR3 region has 16 residues. Trimming cost V 5 bases and J 5 bases; bases outside gene matches: 13. Germline V gene data show CDR1 as SGHNT and CDR2 as YYREEE (reference sequence).

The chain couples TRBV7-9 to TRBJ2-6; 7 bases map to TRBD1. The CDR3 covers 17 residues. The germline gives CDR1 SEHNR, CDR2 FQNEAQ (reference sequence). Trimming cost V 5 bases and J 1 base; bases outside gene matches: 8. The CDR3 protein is CASSPGTVGSGANVLTF. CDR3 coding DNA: TGTGCCAGCAGCCCCGGGACAGTAGGGTCTGGGGCCAACGTCCTGACTTTC.

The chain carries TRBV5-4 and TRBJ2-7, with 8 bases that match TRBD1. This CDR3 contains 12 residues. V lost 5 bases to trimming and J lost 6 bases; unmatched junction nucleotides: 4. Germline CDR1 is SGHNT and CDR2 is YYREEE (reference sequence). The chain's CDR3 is CASSRGQGEQYF. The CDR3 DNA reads TGTGCCAGCAGTCGAGGACAGGGCGAGCAGTACTTC.

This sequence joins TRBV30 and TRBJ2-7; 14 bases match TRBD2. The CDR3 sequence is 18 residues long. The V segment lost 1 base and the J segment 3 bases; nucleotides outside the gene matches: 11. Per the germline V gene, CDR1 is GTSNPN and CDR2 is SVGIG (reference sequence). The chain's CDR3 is CAWSGLATSGRAGYEQYF. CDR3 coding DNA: TGTGCCTGGAGTGGATTGGCGACTAGCGGGAGGGCCGGCTACGAGCAGTACTTC.

The CDR3 loop reads CASSPRFGGPTGELFF. The CDR3, as DNA: TGTGCCAGCAGCCCCCGGTTCGGGGGCCCCACCGGGGAGCTGTTTTTT. This chain connects TRBV7-3 to TRBJ2-2; D may match TRBD1 or TRBD2 (6 bases each). Trimming removed 5 bases at V and 4 bases at J, with 17 bases between. The CDR3 is made up of 16 amino acids. Germline V gives CDR1 SGHTA, CDR2 FQGTGA.

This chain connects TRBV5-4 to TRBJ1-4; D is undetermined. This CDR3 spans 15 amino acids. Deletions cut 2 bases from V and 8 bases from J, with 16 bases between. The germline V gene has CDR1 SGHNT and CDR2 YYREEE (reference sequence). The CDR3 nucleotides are TGTGCCAGCAGCTTTGGTACCGGCGCCTTGGAAAAACTGTTTTTT. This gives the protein CASSFGTGALEKLFF. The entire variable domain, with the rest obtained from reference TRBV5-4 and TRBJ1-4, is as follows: ETGVTQSPTHLIKTRGQQVTLRCSSQSGHNTVSWYQQALGQGPQFIFQYYREEENGRGNFPPRFSGLQFPNYSSELNVNALELDDSALYLCASSFGTGALEKLFFGSGTQLSVL.

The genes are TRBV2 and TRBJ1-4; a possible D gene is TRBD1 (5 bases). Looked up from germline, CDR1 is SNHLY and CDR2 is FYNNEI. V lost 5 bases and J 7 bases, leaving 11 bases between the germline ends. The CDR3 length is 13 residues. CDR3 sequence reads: CASSWGRGEKLFF. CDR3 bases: TGTGCCAGCAGTTGGGGACGCGGTGAAAAACTGTTTTTT. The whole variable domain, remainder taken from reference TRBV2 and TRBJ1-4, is EPEVTQTPSHQVTQMGQEVILRCVPISNHLYFYWYRQILGQKVEFLVSFYNNEISEKSEIFDDQFSVERPDGSNFTLKIRSTKLEDSAMYFCASSWGRGEKLFFGSGTQLSVL.

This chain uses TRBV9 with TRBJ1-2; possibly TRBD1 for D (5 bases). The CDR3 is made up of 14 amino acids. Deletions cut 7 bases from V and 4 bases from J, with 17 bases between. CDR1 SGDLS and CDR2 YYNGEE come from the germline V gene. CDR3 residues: CASHRAGLPYGYTF. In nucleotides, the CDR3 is TGTGCCAGCCACCGGGCGGGGCTTCCCTATGGCTACACCTTC.

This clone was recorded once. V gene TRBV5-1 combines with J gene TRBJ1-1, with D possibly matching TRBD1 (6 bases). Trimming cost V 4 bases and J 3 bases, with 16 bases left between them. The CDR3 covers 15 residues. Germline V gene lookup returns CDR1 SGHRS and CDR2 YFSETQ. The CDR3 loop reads CASSSGTFRDTEAFF. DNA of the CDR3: TGCGCCAGCAGCAGCGGGACATTCCGGGACACTGAAGCTTTCTTT.

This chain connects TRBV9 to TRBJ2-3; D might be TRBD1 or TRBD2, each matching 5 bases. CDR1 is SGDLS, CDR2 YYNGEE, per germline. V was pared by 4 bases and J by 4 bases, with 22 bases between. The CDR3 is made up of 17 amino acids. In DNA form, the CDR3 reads TGTGCCAGCAGCCCCCCAACCCGGGGACCGACCCCAGATACGCAGTATTTT. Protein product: CASSPPTRGPTPDTQYF.

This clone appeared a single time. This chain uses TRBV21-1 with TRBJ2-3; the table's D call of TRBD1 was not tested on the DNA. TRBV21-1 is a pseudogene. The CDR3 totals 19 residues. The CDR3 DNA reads TGTGCCAGCAGCAAACCCCGGGACAGGGGTGACCCTAGCACAGATACGCAGTATTTT. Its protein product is CASSKPRDRGDPSTDTQYF.

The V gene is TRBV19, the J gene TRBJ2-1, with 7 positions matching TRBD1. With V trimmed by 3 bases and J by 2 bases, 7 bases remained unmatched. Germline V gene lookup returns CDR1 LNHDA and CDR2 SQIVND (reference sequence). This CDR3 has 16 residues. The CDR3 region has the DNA TGTGCCAGTAGTATGACAGGGTCGGGGACCTACAATGAGCAGTTCTTC. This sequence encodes CASSMTGSGTYNEQFF.

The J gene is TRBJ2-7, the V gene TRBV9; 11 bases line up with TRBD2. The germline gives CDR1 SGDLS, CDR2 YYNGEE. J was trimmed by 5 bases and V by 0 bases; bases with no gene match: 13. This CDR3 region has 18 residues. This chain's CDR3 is CASSVAGIAGGPGDEQYF. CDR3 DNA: TGTGCCAGCAGCGTAGCTGGGATAGCGGGAGGGCCCGGGGACGAGCAGTACTTC. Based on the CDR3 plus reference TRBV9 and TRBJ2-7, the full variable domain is DSGVTQTPKHLITATGQRVTLRCSPRSGDLSVYWYQQSLDQGLQFLIQYYNGEERAKGNILERFSAQQFPDLHSELNLSSLELGDSALYFCASSVAGIAGGPGDEQYFGPGTRLTVT.

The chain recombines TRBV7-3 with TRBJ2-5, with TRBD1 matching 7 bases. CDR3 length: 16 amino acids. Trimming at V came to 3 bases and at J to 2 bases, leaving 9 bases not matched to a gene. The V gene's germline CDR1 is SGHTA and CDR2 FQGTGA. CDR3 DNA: TGTGCCAGCAGCTTCTTACAGGGGTCGGAGCAAGAGACCCAGTACTTC. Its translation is CASSFLQGSEQETQYF.